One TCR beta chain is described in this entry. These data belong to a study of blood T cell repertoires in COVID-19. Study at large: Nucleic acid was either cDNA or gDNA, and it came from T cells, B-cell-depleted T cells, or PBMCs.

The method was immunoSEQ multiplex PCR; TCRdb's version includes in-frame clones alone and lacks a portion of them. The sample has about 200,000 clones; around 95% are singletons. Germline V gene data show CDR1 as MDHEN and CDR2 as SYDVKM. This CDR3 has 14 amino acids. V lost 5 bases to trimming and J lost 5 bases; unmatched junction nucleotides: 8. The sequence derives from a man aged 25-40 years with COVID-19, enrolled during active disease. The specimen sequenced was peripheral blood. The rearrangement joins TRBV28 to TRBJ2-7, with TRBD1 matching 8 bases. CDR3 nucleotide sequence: TGTGCCAGCAGTACGGACAGGGTGGTCAACGAGCAGTACTTC. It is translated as CASSTDRVVNEQYF. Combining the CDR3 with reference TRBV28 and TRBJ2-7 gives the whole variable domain DVKVTQSSRYLVKRTGEKVFLECVQDMDHENMFWYRQDPGLGLRLIYFSYDVKMKEKGDIPEGYSVSREKKERFSLILESASTNQTSMYLCASSTDRVVNEQYFGPGTRLTVT.